A selection of T cell receptor beta chains follows, all from one sample in a study of blood T cell repertoires in COVID-19. Clones were sequenced by immunoSEQ multiplex PCR, and TCRdb holds only the in-frame ones, with some missing. This sample has more than 95,000 clones, with approximately 82% found just once. Material: peripheral blood. These receptors all come from a man in his 70s with active or convalescent COVID-19. CDR3s include the opening cysteine and the closing phenylalanine or tryptophan. A D gene is named only where the DNA matches it firmly. Size is omitted from some rows. Given values are once, few, many or a class for expanded clones.

CDR3 length,J gene,clone size,D gene,V gene,CDR3 protein
17,TRBJ1-3,.,TRBD1,TRBV7-2,CASSKTRTGSSGNTIYF
17,TRBJ2-1,.,TRBD2,TRBV7-2,CASSPSPSGISYNEQFF
16,TRBJ1-2,.,TRBD1,TRBV4-3,CASSAQQGWANYGYTF
13,TRBJ1-5,.,TRBD1,TRBV29-1,CSVQGADEQPQHF
13,TRBJ2-5,.,.,TRBV4-3,CASSLHVRETQYF
15,TRBJ1-5,.,.,TRBV30,CAWSTAGSLNQPQHF
15,TRBJ2-3,.,.,TRBV25-1,CASSEYRGIRNTQYF
14,TRBJ2-2,.,.,TRBV11-3,CASSLGGDTGELFF
14,TRBJ2-7,.,.,TRBV9,CASSVDRGSYEQYF
16,TRBJ2-5,few,.,TRBV28,CASSLPGTLTQETQYF
17,TRBJ2-2,.,.,TRBV27,CASSLSRFKANTGELFF
18,TRBJ2-1,.,.,TRBV3-1/TRBV3-2,CASSQDRSASWTYNEQFF
15,TRBJ1-1,.,.,TRBV7-2,CASSPSGDRRTEAFF
15,TRBJ1-1,.,.,TRBV3-1/TRBV3-2,CASSQDAGANTEAFF
14,TRBJ1-6,once,TRBD1,TRBV6-6,CASRPGQGGSPLHF